The clone carrying this T cell receptor (beta chain) occurred many times. Its specificity is unknown. This entry is derived from a study of human T cells and chemical hapten exposure. Study-wide background: Patch tests applied 0.01% DPC to the upper back, read at 6 days. Chiefly women, the patients showed alopecia areata, totalis or universalis. Notes on the study in general: The study found expanded TCRs formed significantly more large CDR3 similarity clusters than controls.

Per the original data handling: Per-sample TCR counts ranged from 23,224 to 690,600, median roughly 98,000. TCRdb called the RACE reads again in MiXCR, with one record for every CDR3 protein. The V and J calls and clone size come from TCRdb's table, not from the authors' own analysis. The sample records tens of thousands of distinct CDR3 sequences, roughly 9.6% being singletons. Stated time point: patch test 2, 6 weeks after DPC sensitization. The treatment: therapeutic diphenylcyclopropenone sensitization with weekly scalp DPC. The receptor was isolated from a man aged 35 to 55 with alopecia areata. Some clones in this sample may be carry-over from other donors' samples. Sequenced here: whole blood, sampled in connection with sensitization to the hapten diphenylcyclopropenone (DPC).

The CDR3 loop reads CASSLASGSSYNEQFF. CDR3 nucleotide sequence: TGCGCCAGCAGCTTGGCTAGCGGGAGCTCCTACAATGAGCAGTTCTTC. This chain joins TRBV5-1 and TRBJ2-1, with 10 bases aligning to TRBD2. This CDR3 is built from 16 residues. CDR1 SGHRS and CDR2 YFSETQ come from the germline V gene. With V trimmed by 0 bases and J by 0 bases, 0 bases remained unmatched. Full variable domain (rest looked up from reference TRBV5-1 and TRBJ2-1): KAGVTQTPRYLIKTRGQQVTLSCSPISGHRSVSWYQQTPGQGLQFLFEYFSETQRNKGNFPGRFSGRQFSNSRSEMNVSTLELGDSALYLCASSLASGSSYNEQFFGPGTRLTVL.